One sample yielded the 26 T cell receptor beta chains listed below, sequenced in a study of identical twins. TCRdb reprocessed the 5' RACE reads via MiXCR and lists one record per CDR3 protein. The sample lists 1.5 million to 2 million distinct CDR3 sequences; less than 40% were seen once. The sample taken for sequencing was cord blood. The receptor source for this set is a newborn girl in good health.

V gene TRBV20-1 combines with J gene TRBJ2-3, with D perhaps TRBD1 or TRBD2 (5 bases each). The length of the CDR3 is 13 residues. The germline V gene encodes CDR1 DFQATT and CDR2 SNEGSKA (reference sequence). The V and J ends lost 3 bases and 4 bases respectively, with 11 bases between them. The chain's CDR3 is CSARRGVADTQYF. The CDR3, as DNA: TGCAGTGCTAGGCGAGGGGTTGCAGATACGCAGTATTTT.

The CDR3 DNA reads TGTGCCAGCAGCTTGGCCAAATTGGGCTTCCGGGAGTCCACAGATACGCAGTATTTT. Protein: CASSLAKLGFRESTDTQYF. The V and J genes are TRBV5-6 and TRBJ2-3, with D possibly being TRBD2 (6 bases). Germline loops: CDR1 SGHDT, CDR2 YYEEEE. This CDR3 has 19 amino acids. Trimming removed 0 bases at V and 2 bases at J, with 22 bases between.

The chain recombines TRBV12-3 or TRBV12-4 with TRBJ1-1; 7 bases line up with TRBD1. CDR3 length equals 17 residues. Unmatched junction bases numbered 10, after V lost 3 bases and J lost 0 bases. The CDR3 region has the DNA TGTGCCAGCAGTTTTGTAGGAGGGGGCAGCATGAACACTGAAGCTTTCTTT. Encoded protein: CASSFVGGGSMNTEAFF.

J is TRBJ2-5 and V is TRBV11-2; the match to TRBD1 covers 8 bases. Germline V gene data show CDR1 as SGHAT and CDR2 as FQNNGV. V was pared by 5 bases and J by 11 bases, with 22 bases of the junction left unmatched. There are 17 residues in the CDR3. The CDR3 spells CASSRRPGGGNNNEQYF. The CDR3 nucleotides are TGTGCCAGCAGCAGAAGACCAGGGGGCGGAAATAATAATGAGCAGTACTTC.

The rearrangement uses TRBV4-2 and TRBJ2-1, with D possibly matching TRBD2 (8 bases). The last part of the DNA fits TRBJ2-7 better; the J call may be wrong. The CDR3 is made up of 16 amino acids. Germline CDR1 LGHNA, CDR2 YNFKEQ. The CDR3: CASSQGPGGGYNEQYF. For the CDR3, the DNA is TGTGCCAGCAGCCAAGGACCGGGAGGGGGCTACAATGAGCAGTACTTC.

This clonotype has at least ten counts. The chain is built from TRBV5-1 and TRBJ1-6; 8 bases are shared with TRBD1. Germline V gene sequence: CDR1 SGHRS, CDR2 YFSETQ. V lost 1 base, J lost 6 bases, and 0 bases stayed unmatched. CDR3 size: 14 residues. The CDR3 reads CASSLTGGNSPLHF. DNA of the CDR3: TGCGCCAGCAGCTTGACAGGGGGTAATTCACCCCTCCACTTT. Full variable domain (missing parts from reference TRBV5-1 and TRBJ1-6): KAGVTQTPRYLIKTRGQQVTLSCSPISGHRSVSWYQQTPGQGLQFLFEYFSETQRNKGNFPGRFSGRQFSNSRSEMNVSTLELGDSALYLCASSLTGGNSPLHFGNGTRLTVT.

This rearrangement joins TRBV7-2 to TRBJ2-3; 8 nucleotides align to TRBD2. CDR3 length: 17 amino acids. Trimming took 2 bases from V and 4 from J; bases not matched to a gene: 11. Per germline, CDR1 SGHTA and CDR2 FQGNSA. The CDR3 DNA follows: TGTGCCAGCAGCTTAAGGGCTAGAGGACTAGCAGCAGATACGCAGTATTTT. This gives the protein CASSLRARGLAADTQYF.

The V gene is TRBV12-3 or TRBV12-4, the J gene TRBJ1-2; TRBD1 is a possible D gene (6 bases). Trimming stripped 4 bases from V and 4 bases from J, with 10 bases between. This CDR3 is built from 13 residues. The CDR3 coding sequence is TGTGCCAGCAGTTCCCAGGGGCTCTATGGCTACACCTTC. This encodes CASSSQGLYGYTF.

This clonotype showed up just a few times. The chain uses TRBV6-5 and TRBJ2-4; 9 bases fit TRBD1. V trimming: 5 bases; J trimming: 7 bases; junction bases outside the gene matches: 6. This CDR3 has 14 amino acids. Germline CDR1 MNHEY, CDR2 SVGAGI. The CDR3 coding sequence is TGTGCCAGCAGTCCTTACGGACAGGGGAACATTCAGTACTTC. This translates into CASSPYGQGNIQYF.

A word on this clonotype: One base away lies a much larger clone, so this may be a sequencing read error. The V call is TRBV20-1, the J call TRBJ1-2, with 10 bases that match TRBD1. The V and J ends lost 2 bases and 4 bases, in that order; junction bases with no gene match: 1. There are 13 residues in the CDR3. Germline CDR1 DFQATT, CDR2 SNEGSKA (reference sequence). CDR3 sequence reads: CSARRTGGYGYTF. CDR3 sequence (DNA): TGCAGTGCTAGAAGGACAGGGGGCTATGGCTACACCTTC.

This rearrangement joins TRBV6-1 to TRBJ2-1, with 7 positions matching TRBD2. With V trimmed by 5 bases and J by 0 bases, 10 bases remained unmatched. Per germline, CDR1 MNHNS and CDR2 SASEGT. The length of the CDR3 is 17 residues. The CDR3 region has the DNA TGTGCCAGCAGTCCCTACCTAGCGGCCCGCTCCTACAATGAGCAGTTCTTC. This sequence encodes CASSPYLAARSYNEQFF.

The chain has TRBV11-2 and TRBJ1-2; D not certain. V gave up 1 base and J gave up 4 bases, with 10 bases separating them. This CDR3 has 14 residues. The germline V gene encodes CDR1 SGHAT and CDR2 FQNNGV. Here the CDR3 DNA reads TGTGCCAGCAGCTTAGTAGGCAACTCCTATGGCTACACCTTC. Amino acids: CASSLVGNSYGYTF.

This rearrangement joins TRBV5-1 to TRBJ2-1; D may be TRBD2 (7 bases). Germline CDR1 and CDR2: SGHRS and YFSETQ. The CDR3 length is 16 residues. The V end was cut by 4 bases, the J end by 1 base, with 15 bases between. CDR3 loop: CASSPGEGESYNEQFF. CDR3 sequence (DNA): TGCGCCAGCAGCCCGGGGGAGGGGGAGTCCTACAATGAGCAGTTCTTC.

This clonotype was picked up a small number of times. The CDR3, as DNA: TGCAGTGCTATCCCTAGTTCGAACACCGGGGAGCTGTTTTTT. Protein sequence: CSAIPSSNTGELFF. The rearrangement uses TRBV20-1 and TRBJ2-2; unclear D gene. The ends were cut back, 4 bases at V and 0 bases at J, with 9 bases in the middle. This CDR3 region has 14 residues. CDR1 and CDR2 (germline): DFQATT, SNEGSKA (reference sequence).

J is TRBJ2-3 and V is TRBV6-9; 8 bases match TRBD2. This CDR3 region has 14 residues. V lost 10 bases to trimming and J lost 4 bases; unmatched junction nucleotides: 10. Germline CDR1 and CDR2: MNHGY and SVAAGI. The CDR3 DNA sequence: TGTGCCACTTCCCCGGGAGGGAGCGCAGATACGCAGTATTTT. Its translation is CATSPGGSADTQYF.

The V call is TRBV20-1, the J call TRBJ2-7; no clear D gene. V lost 1 base and J 1 base, leaving 5 bases between the germline ends. This CDR3 comprises 12 residues. Germline lookup yields CDR1 DFQATT and CDR2 SNEGSKA (reference sequence). In nucleotides, the CDR3 is TGCAGTGCTAGAGCGGTTTCCTACGAGCAGTACTTC. Residues: CSARAVSYEQYF.

This clonotype turned up a few times. The V call is TRBV6-1, the J call TRBJ1-5; D is unclear. The germline CDR1 and CDR2 sequences are MNHNS and SASEGT. V was trimmed by 4 bases and J by 0 bases, leaving 10 bases between them. The CDR3 is made up of 15 amino acids. The CDR3 sequence: CASSVSAYSNQPQHF. The CDR3 DNA follows: TGTGCCAGCAGTGTATCGGCTTATAGCAATCAGCCCCAGCATTTT.

The sample holds a few counts of this clonotype. This chain links TRBV7-9 with TRBJ1-2; 7 positions match TRBD1. The CDR3 contains 13 residues. CDR1 and CDR2 (germline): SEHNR, FQNEAQ (reference sequence). The V gene end was trimmed by 4 bases and the J gene end by 3 bases; junction bases not matched to a gene: 2. The CDR3 is CASSSRGHYGYTF. Written as DNA, the CDR3 is TGTGCCAGCAGCTCAAGGGGGCACTATGGCTACACCTTC.

This clonotype occurred a few times. Mismatch with germline at one junction end may stem from a read error. The chain joins TRBV20-1 to TRBJ2-3; D might be TRBD2 (6 bases). The CDR3 extends over 14 amino acids. Germline CDR1 reads DFQATT; CDR2 reads SNEGSKA (reference sequence). The CDR3 DNA reads TGCAGTGCCAGAGTCCCTAGCGGCACAGATACGCAGTATTTT. It specifies CSARVPSGTDTQYF.

This clonotype was picked up a small number of times. V is TRBV2 and J is TRBJ1-1; D not certain. The CDR3 totals 13 residues. Per the germline V gene, CDR1 is SNHLY and CDR2 is FYNNEI. Trimming took 4 bases from V and 5 from J, leaving 11 bases between them. Here the CDR3 reads CASSGVGMTEAFF. As DNA, the CDR3 is TGTGCCAGCAGTGGTGTAGGGATGACTGAAGCTTTCTTT.

This clonotype came up many times. The chain recombines TRBV4-2 with TRBJ1-2, with TRBD1 matching over 10 bases. Per the germline V gene, CDR1 is LGHNA and CDR2 is YNFKEQ. The CDR3 loop spans 16 amino acids. V lost 2 bases, J lost 4 bases, and 7 bases stayed unmatched. Written as DNA, the CDR3 is TGTGCCAGCAGCCAACGTCCGGGACAGGGGACCTATGGCTACACCTTC. The encoded protein is CASSQRPGQGTYGYTF.

The chain carries TRBV28 and TRBJ2-5; D uncertain. CDR1 and CDR2 from the germline V gene are MDHEN and SYDVKM. This CDR3 comprises 13 residues. V was trimmed by 7 bases and J by 9 bases, leaving 18 bases between them. CDR3 sequence: CASIDSSRLSQYF. In DNA, the CDR3 is TGTGCCAGCATTGATTCGAGCCGTCTATCCCAGTACTTC.

V usage is TRBV20-1 and J usage is TRBJ2-7; no reliable D call. CDR1 and CDR2 (germline): DFQATT, SNEGSKA (reference sequence). The germline V and J ends were trimmed by 0 bases and 6 bases, with 18 bases remaining between them. The CDR3 runs 15 residues. The CDR3 loop reads CSARDSGSGSGEQYF. The DNA for the CDR3 is TGCAGTGCTAGAGATAGTGGGTCCGGGTCGGGCGAGCAGTACTTC.

This clonotype was seen a handful of times. Possible read error: a much larger clone is one base away. The chain uses TRBV29-1 and TRBJ2-5, with 8 nucleotides matching TRBD1. Trimming cost V 3 bases and J 11 bases; bases outside gene matches: 11. CDR3 length: 13 residues. Germline CDR1 SQVTM, CDR2 ANQGSEA. The CDR3 is CSVDGAGGKEQYF. CDR3 nucleotide sequence: TGCAGCGTTGATGGGGCAGGGGGCAAGGAGCAGTACTTC.

This chain connects TRBV4-2 to TRBJ1-3; D not resolved. The CDR3 covers 16 residues. The germline V and J ends were trimmed by 0 bases and 0 bases, with 9 bases remaining between them. From germline, CDR1 is LGHNA and CDR2 YNFKEQ. The CDR3 region is CASSQDPASSGNTIYF. The CDR3 DNA follows: TGTGCCAGCAGCCAAGATCCGGCCAGCTCTGGAAACACCATATATTTT.

This clonotype has a handful of counts. The rearrangement uses TRBV25-1 and TRBJ1-2; D is unresolved. This CDR3 comprises 15 residues. Trimming took 1 base from V and 0 from J, leaving 9 bases between them. The germline CDR1 and CDR2 sequences are MGHDK and SYGVNS. The CDR3 loop reads CASSEFNFTNYGYTF. DNA of the CDR3: TGTGCCAGCAGTGAATTTAACTTCACTAACTATGGCTACACCTTC.